This T cell receptor (beta chain) was sequenced in a study of identical twins. MiXCR was run by TCRdb on the 5' RACE reads, yielding one entry per CDR3 protein. This sample has around 1.7 million distinct CDR3 sequences, with about 30% found just once. Details on this clonotype: Germline and junction disagree at one end, which may indicate a read error.

The origin of this receptor is a newborn girl in good health. The source material was cord blood.

The CDR3 protein is CASSPIDPGGFRYSYTF. CDR3 bases: TGTGCCAGCTCGCCCATCGATCCTGGGGGCTTCCGCTATAGCTACACCTTC. The V call is TRBV18, the J call TRBJ1-2; tentative D call: TRBD1 (6 bases). Looked up from germline, CDR1 is KGHSH and CDR2 is LQKENI. The CDR3 consists of 17 residues.